This T cell receptor (beta chain) was captured in a study of vaccination and CD4 T cells after COVID-19. Looking at the study overall: Post-vaccine sampling followed dose two by a median roughly 65 days (range 14 to 241).

CD4+ T cells that had been cultured provided DNA sequenced with the Oncomine TCR Beta short-read assay. TCRdb reanalysed the PCR reads using MiXCR and keeps one entry per CDR3 protein. In the table there are approximately 6,000 distinct CDR3 sequences, roughly two thirds of which are singletons. Details on this clonotype: Its matching antigen is unknown.

The treatment was: roughly nine-day PBMC culture with coronavirus spike peptide pools or control peptides (ViraFEST assay). V was cut by 3 bases and J by 8 bases, with 8 bases left in between. The germline V gene encodes CDR1 SQVTM and CDR2 ANQGSEA. This CDR3 spans 11 amino acids. The receptor was derived from a human donor who had recovered from COVID-19. Sequencing was done on a sample of CD4+ T cells from blood, cultured in vitro. This sequence joins TRBV29-1 and TRBJ2-4; D unclear. The CDR3 is CSVEFGDIQYF. The CDR3 DNA is TGCAGCGTTGAGTTTGGGGACATTCAGTACTTC.